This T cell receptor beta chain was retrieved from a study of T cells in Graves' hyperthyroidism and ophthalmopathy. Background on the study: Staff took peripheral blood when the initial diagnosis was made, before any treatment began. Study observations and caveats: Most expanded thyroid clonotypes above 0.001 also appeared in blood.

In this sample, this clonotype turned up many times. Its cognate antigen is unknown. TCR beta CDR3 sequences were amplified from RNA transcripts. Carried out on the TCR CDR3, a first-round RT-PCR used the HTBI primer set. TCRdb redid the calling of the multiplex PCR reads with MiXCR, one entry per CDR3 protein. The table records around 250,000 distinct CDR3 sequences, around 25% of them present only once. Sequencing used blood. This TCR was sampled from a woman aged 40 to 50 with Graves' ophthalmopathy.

The CDR3 DNA is TGTGCCAGCAGCACTCTAGCGGGAGACAAAAACATTCAGTACTTC. This sequence encodes CASSTLAGDKNIQYF. The chain has TRBV7-2 and TRBJ2-4, with TRBD2 matching 10 bases. This CDR3 contains 15 residues. Trimming removed 5 bases from V and 3 bases from J; junction bases left unmatched: 4. Germline V gene lookup returns CDR1 SGHTA and CDR2 FQGNSA.